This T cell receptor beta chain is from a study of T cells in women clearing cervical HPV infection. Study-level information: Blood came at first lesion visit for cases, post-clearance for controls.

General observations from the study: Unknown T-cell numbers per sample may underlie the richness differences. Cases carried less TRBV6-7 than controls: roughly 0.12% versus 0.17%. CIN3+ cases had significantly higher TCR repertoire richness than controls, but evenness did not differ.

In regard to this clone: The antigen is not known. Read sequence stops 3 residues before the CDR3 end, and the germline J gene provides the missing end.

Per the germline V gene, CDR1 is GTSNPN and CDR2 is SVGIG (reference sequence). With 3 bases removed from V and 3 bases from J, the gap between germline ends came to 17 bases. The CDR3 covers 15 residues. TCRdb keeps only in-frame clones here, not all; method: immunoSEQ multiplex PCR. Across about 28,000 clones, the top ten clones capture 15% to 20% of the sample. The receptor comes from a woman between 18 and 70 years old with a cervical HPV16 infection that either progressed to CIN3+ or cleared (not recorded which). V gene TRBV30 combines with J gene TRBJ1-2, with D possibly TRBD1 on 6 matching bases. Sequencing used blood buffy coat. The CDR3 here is CAWRTTGGAHYGYTF. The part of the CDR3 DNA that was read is TGTGCCTGGAGGACCACCGGGGGGGCGCACTATGGC.